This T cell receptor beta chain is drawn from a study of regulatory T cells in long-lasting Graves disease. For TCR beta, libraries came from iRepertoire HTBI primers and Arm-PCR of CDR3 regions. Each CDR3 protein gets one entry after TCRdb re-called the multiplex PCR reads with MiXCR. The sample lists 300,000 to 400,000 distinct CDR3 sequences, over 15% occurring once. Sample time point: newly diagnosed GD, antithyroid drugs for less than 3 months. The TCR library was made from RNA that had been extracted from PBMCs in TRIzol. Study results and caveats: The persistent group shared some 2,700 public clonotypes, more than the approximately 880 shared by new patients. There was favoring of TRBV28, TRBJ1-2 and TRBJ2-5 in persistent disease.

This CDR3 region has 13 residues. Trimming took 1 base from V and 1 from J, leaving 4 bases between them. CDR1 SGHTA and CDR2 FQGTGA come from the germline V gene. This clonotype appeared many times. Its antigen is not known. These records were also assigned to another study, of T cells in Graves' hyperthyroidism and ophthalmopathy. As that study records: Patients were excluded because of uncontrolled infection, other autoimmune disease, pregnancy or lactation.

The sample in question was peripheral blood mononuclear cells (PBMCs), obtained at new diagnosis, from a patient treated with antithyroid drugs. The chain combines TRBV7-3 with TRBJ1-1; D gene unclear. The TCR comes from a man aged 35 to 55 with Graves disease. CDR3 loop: CASSLMTNTEAFF. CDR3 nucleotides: TGTGCCAGCAGCTTAATGACGAACACTGAAGCTTTCTTT.